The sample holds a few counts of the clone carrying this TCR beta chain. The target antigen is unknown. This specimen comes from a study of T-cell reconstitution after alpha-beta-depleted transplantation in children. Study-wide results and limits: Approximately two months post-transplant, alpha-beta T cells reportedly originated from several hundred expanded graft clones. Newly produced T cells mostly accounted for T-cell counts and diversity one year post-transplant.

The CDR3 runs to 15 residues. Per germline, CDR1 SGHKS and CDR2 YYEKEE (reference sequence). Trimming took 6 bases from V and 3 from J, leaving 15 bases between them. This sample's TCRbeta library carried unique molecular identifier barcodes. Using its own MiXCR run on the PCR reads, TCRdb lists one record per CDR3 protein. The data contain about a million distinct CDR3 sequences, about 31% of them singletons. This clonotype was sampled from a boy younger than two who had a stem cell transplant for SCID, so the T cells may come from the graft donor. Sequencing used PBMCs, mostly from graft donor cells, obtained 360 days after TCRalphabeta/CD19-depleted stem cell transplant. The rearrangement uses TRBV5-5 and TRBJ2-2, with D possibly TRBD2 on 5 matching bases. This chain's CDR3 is CASTVDWGDTGELFF. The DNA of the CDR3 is TGTGCCAGCACCGTTGATTGGGGAGACACCGGGGAGCTGTTTTTT.